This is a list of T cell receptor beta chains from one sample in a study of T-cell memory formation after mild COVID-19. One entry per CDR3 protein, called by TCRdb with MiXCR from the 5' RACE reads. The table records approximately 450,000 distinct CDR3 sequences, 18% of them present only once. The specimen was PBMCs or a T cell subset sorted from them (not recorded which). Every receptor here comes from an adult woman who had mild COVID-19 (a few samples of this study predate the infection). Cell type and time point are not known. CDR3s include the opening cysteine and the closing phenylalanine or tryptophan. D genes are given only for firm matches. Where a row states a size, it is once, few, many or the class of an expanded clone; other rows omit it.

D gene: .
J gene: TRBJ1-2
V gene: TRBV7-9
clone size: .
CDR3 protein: CASINRAGHGYTF
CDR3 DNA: TGTGCCAGCATCAATAGGGCGGGGCATGGCTACACCTTC

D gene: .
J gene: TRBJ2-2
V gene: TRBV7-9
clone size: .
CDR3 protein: CASSLDPRELFF
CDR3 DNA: TGTGCCAGCAGCTTAGACCCTCGGGAGCTGTTTTTT

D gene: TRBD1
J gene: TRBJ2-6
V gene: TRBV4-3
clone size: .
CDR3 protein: CASSLLGQGDGANVLTF
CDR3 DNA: TGCGCCAGCAGCCTCCTGGGACAGGGGGATGGGGCCAACGTCCTGACTTTC

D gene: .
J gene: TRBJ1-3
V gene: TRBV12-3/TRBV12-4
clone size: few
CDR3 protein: CASSSGRKSGNTIYF
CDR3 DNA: TGTGCCAGCAGTTCGGGACGGAAATCTGGAAACACCATATATTTT

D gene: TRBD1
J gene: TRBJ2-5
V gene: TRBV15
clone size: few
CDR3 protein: CATSRDRPGQKGTQYF
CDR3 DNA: TGTGCCACCAGCAGAGATAGGCCGGGACAGAAGGGGACCCAGTACTTC

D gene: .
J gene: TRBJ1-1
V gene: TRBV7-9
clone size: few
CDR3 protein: CATADGGKAFF
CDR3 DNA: TGTGCCACCGCGGACGGGGGCAAGGCTTTCTTT

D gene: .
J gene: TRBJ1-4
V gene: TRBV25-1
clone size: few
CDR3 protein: CASSEAATNEKLFF
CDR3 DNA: TGTGCCAGCAGTGAAGCGGCAACTAATGAAAAACTGTTTTTT

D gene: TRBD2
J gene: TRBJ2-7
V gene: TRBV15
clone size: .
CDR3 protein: CATRPGGSYEQYF
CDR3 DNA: TGTGCCACCAGACCGGGGGGGTCCTACGAGCAGTACTTC

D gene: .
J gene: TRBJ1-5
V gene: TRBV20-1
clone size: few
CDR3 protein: CSARDDQGRQPQHF
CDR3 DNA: TGCAGTGCTAGAGATGACCAGGGAAGGCAGCCCCAGCATTTT

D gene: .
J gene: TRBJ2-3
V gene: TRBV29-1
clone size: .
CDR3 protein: CSGGGPRSYTQYF
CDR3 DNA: TGCAGCGGTGGGGGGCCGAGGAGCTATACGCAGTATTTT

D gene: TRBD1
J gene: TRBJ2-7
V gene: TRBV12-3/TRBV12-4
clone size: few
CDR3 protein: CASSLGTGMAYEQYF
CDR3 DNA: TGTGCCAGCAGTTTGGGGACAGGGATGGCCTACGAGCAGTACTTC

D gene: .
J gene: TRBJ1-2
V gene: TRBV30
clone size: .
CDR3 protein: CAWSVAPNYGYTF
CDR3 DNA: TGTGCCTGGAGTGTCGCCCCCAACTATGGCTACACCTTC

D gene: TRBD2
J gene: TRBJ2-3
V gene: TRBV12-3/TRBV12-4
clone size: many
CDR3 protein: CASSELAGVDTQYF
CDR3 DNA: TGTGCCAGCAGCGAACTAGCGGGGGTAGATACGCAGTATTTT

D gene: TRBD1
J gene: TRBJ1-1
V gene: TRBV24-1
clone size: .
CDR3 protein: CATSDGDRARTTEAFF
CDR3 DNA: TGTGCCACCAGTGACGGGGACAGGGCTAGGACCACTGAAGCTTTCTTT

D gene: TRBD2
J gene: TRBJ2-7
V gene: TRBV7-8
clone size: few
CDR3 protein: CASSSGTSGSSYEQYF
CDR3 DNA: TGTGCCAGCAGCTCGGGGACTAGCGGGAGTTCCTACGAGCAGTACTTC

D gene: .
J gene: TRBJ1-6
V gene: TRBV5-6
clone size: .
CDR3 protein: CASSPQGSAGYSPLHF
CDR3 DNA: TGTGCCAGCAGCCCCCAGGGATCAGCCGGGTATTCACCCCTCCACTTT

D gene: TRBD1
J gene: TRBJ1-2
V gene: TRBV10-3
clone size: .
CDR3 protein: CAIFGQGAGYTF
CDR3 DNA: TGTGCCATCTTTGGACAGGGTGCTGGCTACACCTTC

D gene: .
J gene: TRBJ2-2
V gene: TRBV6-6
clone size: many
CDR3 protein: CASSYRSRRAGELFF
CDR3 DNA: TGTGCCAGCAGTTACCGGTCTAGGAGGGCCGGGGAGCTGTTTTTT

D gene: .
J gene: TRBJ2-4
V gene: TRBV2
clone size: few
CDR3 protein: CASLAGAGENIQYF
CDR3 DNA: TGTGCCAGTCTGGCGGGTGCCGGGGAAAACATTCAGTACTTC

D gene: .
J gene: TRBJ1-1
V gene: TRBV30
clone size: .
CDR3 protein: CAWSVVSVTEAFF
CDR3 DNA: TGTGCCTGGAGTGTAGTATCGGTGACTGAAGCTTTCTTT

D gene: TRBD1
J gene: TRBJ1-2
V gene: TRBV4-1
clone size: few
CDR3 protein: CASSQDRRGRNYGYTF
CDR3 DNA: TGCGCCAGCAGCCAAGACCGAAGGGGGCGTAACTATGGCTACACCTTC

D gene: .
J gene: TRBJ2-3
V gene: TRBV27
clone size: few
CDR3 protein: CASSLYPEADTQYF
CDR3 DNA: TGTGCCAGCAGTTTATACCCCGAGGCAGATACGCAGTATTTT

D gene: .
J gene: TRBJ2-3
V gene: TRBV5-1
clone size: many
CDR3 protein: CASSFQSSGTDTQYF
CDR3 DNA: TGCGCCAGCAGCTTCCAGAGCTCTGGCACAGATACGCAGTATTTT

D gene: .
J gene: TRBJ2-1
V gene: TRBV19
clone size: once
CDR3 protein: CASRPRGGNEQFF
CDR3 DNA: TGTGCCAGTAGGCCTCGGGGCGGGAATGAGCAGTTCTTC

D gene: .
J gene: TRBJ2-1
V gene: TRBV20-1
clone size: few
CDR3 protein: CSASAGASYNEQFF
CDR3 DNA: TGCAGTGCTAGTGCGGGGGCCTCCTACAATGAGCAGTTCTTC

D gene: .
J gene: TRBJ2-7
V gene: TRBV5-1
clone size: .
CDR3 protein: CASSLPRVGNDEQYF
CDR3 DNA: TGCGCCAGCAGCCTACCCCGAGTGGGTAACGACGAGCAGTACTTC

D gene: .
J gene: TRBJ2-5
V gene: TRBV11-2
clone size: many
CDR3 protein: CASSLASGKETQYF
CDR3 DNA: TGTGCCAGCAGCTTAGCGTCAGGGAAAGAGACCCAGTACTTC

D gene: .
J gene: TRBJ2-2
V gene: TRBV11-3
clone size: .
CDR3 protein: CASSLLDPGELFF
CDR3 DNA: TGTGCCAGCAGCTTACTAGATCCCGGGGAGCTGTTTTTT

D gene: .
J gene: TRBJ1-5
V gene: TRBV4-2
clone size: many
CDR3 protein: CASSQDLAGYLNQPQHF
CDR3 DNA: TGTGCCAGCAGCCAAGATCTAGCGGGCTATCTTAATCAGCCCCAGCATTTT

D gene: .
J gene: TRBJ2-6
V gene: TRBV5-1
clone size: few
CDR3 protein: CASSLLSRPGANVLTF
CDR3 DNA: TGCGCCAGCAGCTTACTATCGCGACCTGGGGCCAACGTCCTGACTTTC

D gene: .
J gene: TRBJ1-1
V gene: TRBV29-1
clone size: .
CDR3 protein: CSAGAEFMNTEAFF
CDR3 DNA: TGCAGCGCCGGGGCAGAGTTCATGAACACTGAAGCTTTCTTT

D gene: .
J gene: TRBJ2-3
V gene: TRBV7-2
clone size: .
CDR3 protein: CASSFGDLVTDTQYF
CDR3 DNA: TGTGCCAGCAGCTTCGGAGACCTAGTCACAGATACGCAGTATTTT

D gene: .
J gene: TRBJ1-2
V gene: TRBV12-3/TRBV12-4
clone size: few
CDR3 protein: CASSPRRGGDYGYTF
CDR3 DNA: TGTGCCAGCAGTCCCCGAAGGGGAGGGGACTATGGCTACACCTTC

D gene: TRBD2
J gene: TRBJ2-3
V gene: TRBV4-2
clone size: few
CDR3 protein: CASSRNLAGGSPDTQYF
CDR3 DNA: TGTGCCAGCAGCCGCAATCTAGCGGGGGGATCCCCAGATACGCAGTATTTT

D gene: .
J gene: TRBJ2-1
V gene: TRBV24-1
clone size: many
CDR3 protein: CATSRGNNEQFF
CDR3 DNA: TGTGCCACCAGTAGGGGGAATAATGAGCAGTTCTTC

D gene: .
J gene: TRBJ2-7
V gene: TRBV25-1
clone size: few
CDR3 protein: CASSISSGAYEQYF
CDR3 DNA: TGTGCCAGCAGTATCTCGAGCGGTGCCTACGAGCAGTACTTC

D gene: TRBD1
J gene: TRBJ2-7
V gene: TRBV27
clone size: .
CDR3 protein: CASSFAGTGAYEQYF
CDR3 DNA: TGTGCCAGCAGTTTTGCCGGGACAGGGGCCTACGAGCAGTACTTC

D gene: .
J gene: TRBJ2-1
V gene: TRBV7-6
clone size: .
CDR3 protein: CASSLARTNLGEQFF
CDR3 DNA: TGTGCCAGCAGCTTAGCCCGGACTAATTTGGGTGAGCAGTTCTTC

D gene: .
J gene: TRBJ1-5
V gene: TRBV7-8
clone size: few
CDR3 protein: CASSLGSRGNQPQHF
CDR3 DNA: TGTGCCAGCAGCTTAGGGAGCAGGGGTAATCAGCCCCAGCATTTT

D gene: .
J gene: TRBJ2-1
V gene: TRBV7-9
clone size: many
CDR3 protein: CASSYRDGYNEQFF
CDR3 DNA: TGTGCCAGCAGCTACCGGGACGGCTACAATGAGCAGTTCTTC

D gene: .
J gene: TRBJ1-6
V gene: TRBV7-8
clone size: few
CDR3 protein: CASSLRGDYNSPLHF
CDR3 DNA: TGTGCCAGCAGCCTTCGCGGGGACTATAATTCACCCCTCCACTTT

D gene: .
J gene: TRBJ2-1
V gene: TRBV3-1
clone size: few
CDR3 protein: CASSLARTGHIEQFF
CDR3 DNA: TGTGCCAGCAGCCTAGCGCGCACCGGACACATTGAGCAGTTCTTC

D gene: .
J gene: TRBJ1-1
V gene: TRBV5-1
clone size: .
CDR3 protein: CASSEQGKLNTEAFF
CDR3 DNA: TGCGCCAGCAGCGAACAGGGAAAACTGAACACTGAAGCTTTCTTT

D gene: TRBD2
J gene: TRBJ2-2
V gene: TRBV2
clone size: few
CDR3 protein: CASSALAAYTGELFF
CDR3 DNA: TGTGCCAGCAGTGCTCTAGCGGCGTACACCGGGGAGCTGTTTTTT

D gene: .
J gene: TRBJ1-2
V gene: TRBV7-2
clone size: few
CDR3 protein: CASSLGGGIVTYGYTF
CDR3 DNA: TGTGCCAGCAGCTTAGGGGGTGGGATTGTTACCTATGGCTACACCTTC

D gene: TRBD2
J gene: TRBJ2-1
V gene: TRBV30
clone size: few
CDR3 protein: CAWSALSGSYNEQFF
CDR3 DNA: TGTGCCTGGAGTGCCCTTAGCGGGAGCTACAATGAGCAGTTCTTC

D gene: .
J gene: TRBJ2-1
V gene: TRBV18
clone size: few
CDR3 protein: CASSPPLLAFEQFF
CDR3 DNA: TGTGCCAGCTCACCACCCCTACTAGCATTTGAGCAGTTCTTC

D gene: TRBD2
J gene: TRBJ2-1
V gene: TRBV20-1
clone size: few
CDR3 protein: CSARETSGILYNEQFF
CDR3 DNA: TGCAGTGCTAGAGAAACTAGCGGGATCCTCTACAATGAGCAGTTCTTC

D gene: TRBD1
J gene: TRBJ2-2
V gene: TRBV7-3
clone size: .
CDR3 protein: CASGGQGGTGELFF
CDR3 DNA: TGTGCCAGCGGGGGACAGGGGGGTACCGGGGAGCTGTTTTTT

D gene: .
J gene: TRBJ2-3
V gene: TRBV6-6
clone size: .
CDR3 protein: CASSYVAGGTDTQYF
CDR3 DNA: TGTGCCAGCAGTTACGTCGCCGGGGGCACAGATACGCAGTATTTT

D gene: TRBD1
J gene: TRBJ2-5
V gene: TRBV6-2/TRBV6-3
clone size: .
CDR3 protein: CASSYPSDRGEETQYF
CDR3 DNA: TGTGCCAGCAGTTACCCTTCTGACAGGGGCGAAGAGACCCAGTACTTC

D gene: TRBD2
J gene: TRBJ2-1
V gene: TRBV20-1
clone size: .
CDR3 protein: CSARDVGRAINEQFF
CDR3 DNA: TGCAGTGCTAGAGATGTCGGGAGGGCCATAAATGAGCAGTTCTTC

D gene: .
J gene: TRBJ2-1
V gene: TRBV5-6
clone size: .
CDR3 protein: CASSLAGLARDEQFF
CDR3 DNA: TGTGCCAGCAGCTTGGCGGGACTCGCTCGCGATGAGCAGTTCTTC

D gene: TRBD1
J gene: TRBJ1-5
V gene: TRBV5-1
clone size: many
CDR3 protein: CASSPDRGGQPQHF
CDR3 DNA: TGCGCCAGCAGCCCGGACAGGGGGGGTCAGCCCCAGCATTTT

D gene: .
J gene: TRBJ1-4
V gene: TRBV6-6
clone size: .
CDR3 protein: CASRPLGSNEKLFF
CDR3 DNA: TGTGCCAGCAGACCCCTTGGGTCTAATGAAAAACTGTTTTTT